This T cell receptor beta chain was sequenced during a study of OX40 agonist ivuxolimab in advanced cancers. Looking at the study overall: Recorded diagnoses for dose-escalation patients were hepatocellular carcinoma, melanoma, renal cell or head and neck cancer. Study-level points and caveats: Averaging showed that CD8+ T cells had more expanded clones than CD4+ did. Researchers did not determine the expanded peripheral T cells' antigen specificity.

Peripheral blood came from all dose cohorts at three timepoints. Libraries were prepared by immunoSEQ multiplex PCR; TCRdb keeps only in-frame clonotypes and omits some of them. This table has 55,000 to 70,000 clones, around 86% appearing once. Trimming stripped 3 bases from V and 4 bases from J, with 6 bases between. Germline values: CDR1 MNHNS, CDR2 SASEGT. This CDR3 is 12 amino acids long. With regard to this clone: Its antigen remains unknown.

The clonotype originates from an adult with an advanced solid tumor such as melanoma, head and neck, liver or kidney cancer. This chain links TRBV6-1 with TRBJ2-5, with D tentatively TRBD2 (5 bases). This material consisted of CD4+ or CD8+ T cells sorted from blood, taken in a trial of the OX40 agonist ivuxolimab. The CDR3: CASSDRGETQYF. CDR3 nucleotides: TGTGCCAGCAGTGACCGGGGAGAGACCCAGTACTTC.